This TCR beta chain was sequenced in a study of CD8 T cells in ankylosing spondylitis. Concerning this clonotype itself: Its specificity is unknown.

TCRdb reprocessed the 5' RACE reads with MiXCR, giving one entry per CDR3 protein. Of roughly 140,000 distinct CDR3 sequences listed, around two fifths are singletons. Study observations and caveats: In ankylosing spondylitis blood, a motif of about eight highly homologous TCR beta variants appeared characteristic.

V lost 3 bases to trimming and J lost 4 bases, with 12 bases between them. Per germline, CDR1 MDHEN and CDR2 SYDVKM. This CDR3 is 15 amino acids long. The V and J genes are TRBV28 and TRBJ2-2; perhaps TRBD1 as D (6 bases). Sequenced sample: synovial fluid, either unsorted or a sorted T cell fraction (not recorded which). The TCR was taken from a male donor with ankylosing spondylitis. This chain's CDR3 is CASSFPRGITGELFF. As DNA, the CDR3 is TGTGCCAGCAGTTTCCCGAGGGGGATCACCGGGGAGCTGTTTTTT.